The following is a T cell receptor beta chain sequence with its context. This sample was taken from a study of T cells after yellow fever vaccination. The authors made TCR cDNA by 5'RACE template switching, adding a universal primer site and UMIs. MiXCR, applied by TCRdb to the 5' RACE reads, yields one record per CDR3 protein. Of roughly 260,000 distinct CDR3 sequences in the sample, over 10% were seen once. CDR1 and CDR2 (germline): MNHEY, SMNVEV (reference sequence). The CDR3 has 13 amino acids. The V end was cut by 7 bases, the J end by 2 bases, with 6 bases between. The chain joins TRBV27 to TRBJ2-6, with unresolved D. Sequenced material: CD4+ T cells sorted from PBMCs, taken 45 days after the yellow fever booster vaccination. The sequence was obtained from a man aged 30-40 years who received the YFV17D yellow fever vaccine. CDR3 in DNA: TGTGCCAGCAAAAGGGCTGGGGCCAACGTCCTGACTTTC. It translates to CASKRAGANVLTF.